Shown below are 27 T cell receptor beta chains from a single sample sequenced in a study of blood T cell repertoires in COVID-19. The protocol was immunoSEQ multiplex PCR, while the TCRdb copy is restricted to in-frame clones and leaves out a portion. The sample yields approximately 220,000 clones, about nine tenths seen once. The sample taken for sequencing was PBMCs or T cells enriched from blood (not recorded which). The receptors were gathered from a woman between 40 and 50 years old with acute COVID-19.

The chain couples TRBV5-6 to TRBJ1-5, with a weak D call TRBD1 (5 bases). Between the trimmed V and J ends, which lost 0 bases and 2 bases, there was a span of 12 bases. The CDR3 consists of 16 residues. Germline-derived CDR1 and CDR2 are SGHDT and YYEEEE. The CDR3 nucleotides are TGTGCCAGCAGCTTGGCAGGGTTGGACGGCAATCAGCCCCAGCATTTT. It is translated as CASSLAGLDGNQPQHF.

V gene TRBV6-2 or TRBV6-3 combines with J gene TRBJ1-6, with no clear D. This CDR3 has 18 amino acids. V lost 0 bases, J lost 4 bases, and 16 bases lay in between. Germline V lookup: CDR1 MNHEY, CDR2 SVGEGT. CDR3 residues: CASSYSVSSGSYNSPLHF. The CDR3 bases are TGTGCCAGCAGTTACTCGGTCTCTTCGGGGTCTTATAATTCACCCCTCCACTTT.

The gene calls are TRBV2 and TRBJ2-1; 10 bases align to TRBD1. The CDR3 runs 15 residues. V lost 6 bases to trimming and J lost 2 bases; unmatched junction nucleotides: 4. Looked up from germline, CDR1 is SNHLY and CDR2 is FYNNEI. CDR3 loop: CASRSDRGTYNEQFF. Written as DNA, the CDR3 is TGTGCCAGCAGATCGGACAGGGGGACCTACAATGAGCAGTTCTTC.

V gene TRBV18 combines with J gene TRBJ2-2; TRBD2 matches at 10 bases. Germline V gene data show CDR1 as KGHSH and CDR2 as LQKENI. CDR3 length equals 19 residues. V shed 3 bases and J 0 bases; nucleotides not matched to a gene: 10. The CDR3 is CASSPPGLARITNTGELFF. CDR3 sequence (DNA): TGTGCCAGCTCACCCCCGGGACTAGCGCGTATTACGAACACCGGGGAGCTGTTTTTT.

This chain links TRBV2 with TRBJ1-2, with TRBD1 as a possible D gene (6 bases). V was shortened by 4 bases and J by 5 bases, with 14 bases between the two germline ends. The CDR3 loop spans 14 amino acids. The germline CDR1 and CDR2 sequences are SNHLY and FYNNEI. DNA of the CDR3: TGTGCCAGCAGTGGCGCCGGGACACTATATGGCTACACCTTC. Its protein product is CASSGAGTLYGYTF.

J is TRBJ1-6 and V is TRBV3-1 (or the pseudogene TRBV3-2), with 10 bases matching TRBD1. The CDR3 has 15 amino acids. V lost 4 bases, J lost 8 bases, and 5 bases stayed unmatched. Germline assignment: CDR1 LGHDT and CDR2 YNNKEL (reference sequence). The chain's CDR3 is CASSPRGQGYSPLHF. CDR3 sequence (DNA): TGTGCCAGCAGCCCCCGGGGACAGGGGTATTCACCCCTCCACTTT.

The chain recombines TRBV7-2 with TRBJ2-1; 8 bases fit TRBD1. Looked up from germline, CDR1 is SGHTA and CDR2 is FQGNSA. This CDR3 has 19 residues. Trimming removed 5 bases from V and 7 bases from J; junction bases left unmatched: 22. CDR3 protein: CASSQRVDRGWVQVNEQFF. The CDR3 region has the DNA TGTGCCAGCAGCCAAAGGGTTGACAGGGGATGGGTGCAGGTGAATGAGCAGTTCTTC. The variable domain in full, completed from reference TRBV7-2 and TRBJ2-1, reads GAGVSQSPSNKVTEKGKDVELRCDPISGHTALYWYRQSLGQGLEFLIYFQGNSAPDKSGLPSDRFSAERTGGSVSTLTIQRTQQEDSAVYLCASSQRVDRGWVQVNEQFFGPGTRLTVL.

This chain uses TRBV6-2 or TRBV6-3 with TRBJ2-2; TRBD2 might be the D (5 bases). V gave up 6 bases and J gave up 6 bases, with 11 bases separating them. The CDR3 length is 13 residues. Looked up from germline, CDR1 is MNHEY and CDR2 is SVGEGT. CDR3 DNA: TGTGCCAGCAGATACGCGGGTGCCGGGGAGCTGTTTTTT. Translating gives CASRYAGAGELFF.

This chain uses TRBV5-1 with TRBJ1-2, with 7 bases identical to TRBD1. Trimming cost V 1 base and J 5 bases; bases outside gene matches: 8. The CDR3 is made up of 15 amino acids. Germline CDR1 reads SGHRS; CDR2 reads YFSETQ. CDR3 DNA: TGCGCCAGCAGCTTGCAGGGACAGTTTGCTTATGGCTACACCTTC. It translates to CASSLQGQFAYGYTF.

This clone was detected once. This chain uses TRBV5-8 with TRBJ1-2; a weak D match, TRBD1 (6 bases). The CDR3 is made up of 14 amino acids. Germline V gene data show CDR1 as SGHTS and CDR2 as YDEGEE. Trimming removed 0 bases from V and 6 bases from J, with 12 bases in between. For the CDR3, the DNA is TGTGCCAGCAGCTTGGCCGGGACAACGCATGGCTACACCTTC. Translating it yields CASSLAGTTHGYTF.

This chain joins TRBV7-9 and TRBJ1-1, with unresolved D. The V and J ends lost 1 base and 6 bases respectively, with 6 bases between them. This CDR3 has 12 amino acids. CDR1 is SEHNR and CDR2 is FQNEAQ in the germline V gene (reference sequence). The CDR3 coding sequence is TGTGCCAGCAGCTTAGTCAGGCCTGAAGCTTTCTTT. Translation gives CASSLVRPEAFF.

V usage is TRBV5-1 and J usage is TRBJ1-3, with 9 bases that match TRBD1. After removal of 2 bases from V and 0 bases from J, the junction contained 6 bases not matched to a gene. This CDR3 has 17 residues. Germline values: CDR1 SGHRS, CDR2 YFSETQ. The CDR3 DNA is TGCGCCAGCAGCTTTACGACAGGGGGAGCCTCTGGAAACACCATATATTTT. Residues: CASSFTTGGASGNTIYF.

J is TRBJ1-4 and V is TRBV6-4, with a possible D match to TRBD1 (5 bases). This CDR3 is built from 13 residues. The germline gives CDR1 MRHNA, CDR2 SNTAGT. V was clipped by 4 bases and J by 8 bases, with 11 bases between them. The CDR3 reads CASSGQPGEKLFF. In DNA form, the CDR3 reads TGTGCCAGCAGTGGACAGCCGGGCGAAAAACTGTTTTTT.

The rearrangement uses TRBV7-9 and TRBJ2-1; TRBD2 matches at 11 bases. Germline loops: CDR1 SEHNR, CDR2 FQNEAQ (reference sequence). Trimming cost V 3 bases and J 6 bases; bases outside gene matches: 7. This CDR3 is 16 amino acids long. The CDR3 region is CASSFHSGGAVNEQFF. DNA for the CDR3: TGTGCCAGCAGCTTCCATAGCGGGGGGGCCGTCAATGAGCAGTTCTTC.

The chain recombines TRBV6-4 with TRBJ1-3; D remains unclear. CDR1 is MRHNA and CDR2 is SNTAGT in the germline V gene. Trimming left V 3 bases short and J 2 bases short, with 8 bases between. The length of the CDR3 is 14 residues. DNA of the CDR3: TGTGCCAGCAGTGAAAGTTCTACTGGAAACACCATATATTTT. It translates to CASSESSTGNTIYF.

This clone was detected ten times or more. The chain couples TRBV6-5 to TRBJ1-2, with 8 bases lining up with TRBD1. The CDR3 has 14 amino acids. The germline CDR1 and CDR2 sequences are MNHEY and SVGAGI. Trimming removed 5 bases from V and 4 bases from J; junction bases left unmatched: 6. CDR3 sequence reads: CASSTDRGSYGYTF. DNA of the CDR3: TGTGCCAGCAGTACCGACAGGGGCAGCTATGGCTACACCTTC.

The rearrangement uses TRBV20-1 and TRBJ1-1; no clear D. Germline V gene data show CDR1 as DFQATT and CDR2 as SNEGSKA (reference sequence). This CDR3 has 14 residues. The V end was cut by 3 bases, the J end by 0 bases, with 11 bases between. The CDR3 coding sequence is TGCAGTGCTAGTCCCCGGGGATTGAACACTGAAGCTTTCTTT. Its protein product is CSASPRGLNTEAFF.

The genes are TRBV5-1 and TRBJ1-1, with D perhaps matching TRBD1 (5 bases). The CDR3 is made up of 16 amino acids. Germline CDR1 SGHRS, CDR2 YFSETQ. The V gene lost 4 bases and the J gene lost 0 bases, with 16 bases spanning the gap. The CDR3, as DNA: TGCGCCAGCAGCCACAACCCGACAGCCATGAACACTGAAGCTTTCTTT. Its protein product is CASSHNPTAMNTEAFF.

The chain links TRBV19 to TRBJ1-5; a weak D match, TRBD1 (5 bases). The V gene lost 5 bases and the J gene lost 6 bases, with 17 bases spanning the gap. CDR1 and CDR2 (germline): LNHDA, SQIVND (reference sequence). The length of the CDR3 is 15 residues. The chain's CDR3 is CASSPRPQGSQPQHF. The CDR3 DNA reads as TGTGCCAGTAGTCCTAGGCCCCAGGGCAGTCAGCCCCAGCATTTT.

The chain links TRBV19 to TRBJ1-5, with D unclear. The germline V and J ends were trimmed by 4 bases and 4 bases, with 14 bases remaining between them. Germline V gives CDR1 LNHDA, CDR2 SQIVND (reference sequence). This CDR3 has 15 amino acids. In DNA, the CDR3 is TGTGCCAGTAGTAACGCGGTCGACCGTAATCAGCCCCAGCATTTT. It is translated as CASSNAVDRNQPQHF. Full variable domain (outside the CDR3, taken from reference TRBV19 and TRBJ1-5): DGGITQSPKYLFRKEGQNVTLSCEQNLNHDAMYWYRQDPGQGLRLIYYSQIVNDFQKGDIAEGYSVSREKKESFPLTVTSAQKNPTAFYLCASSNAVDRNQPQHFGDGTRLSIL.

The chain couples TRBV4-1 to TRBJ1-4; 11 nucleotides line up with TRBD1. The CDR3 extends over 17 amino acids. The J segment lost 7 bases and the V segment lost 0 bases, leaving 7 bases of the junction unmatched. Germline V CDR1 and CDR2: MGHRA, YSYEKL. CDR3 DNA sequence: TGCGCCAGCAGCCAAGATGTCTCCGGGACAGGGGGTGAAAAACTGTTTTTT. This sequence encodes CASSQDVSGTGGEKLFF.

This clone appeared a few times. The chain joins TRBV19 to TRBJ2-2; 8 bases agree with TRBD1. The CDR3 length is 16 residues. The germline gives CDR1 LNHDA, CDR2 SQIVND (reference sequence). After removal of 3 bases from V and 1 base from J, the junction contained 4 bases not matched to a gene. As DNA, the CDR3 is TGTGCCAGTAGTATGACTGGACAGGGGAACACCGGGGAGCTGTTTTTT. It yields the protein CASSMTGQGNTGELFF.

The V gene is TRBV27, the J gene TRBJ1-2, with 9 bases aligning to TRBD1. The CDR3 is 16 amino acids. V gave up 4 bases and J gave up 8 bases; unmatched junction bases: 14. Per the germline V gene, CDR1 is MNHEY and CDR2 is SMNVEV (reference sequence). The CDR3: CASSSHTGGGLGGYTF. The CDR3 coding sequence is TGTGCCAGCAGTTCGCATACAGGGGGCGGTTTAGGCGGCTACACCTTC.

This chain uses TRBV28 with TRBJ1-4, with D tentatively TRBD1 (5 bases). CDR1 is MDHEN and CDR2 is SYDVKM in the germline V gene. This CDR3 has 13 residues. With 11 bases removed from V and 5 bases from J, the gap between germline ends came to 15 bases. The CDR3 bases are TGTGCCTCCGGATGGGGGGTCAATGAAAAACTGTTTTTT. This gives the protein CASGWGVNEKLFF. Full variable domain (remainder filled in from reference TRBV28 and TRBJ1-4): DVKVTQSSRYLVKRTGEKVFLECVQDMDHENMFWYRQDPGLGLRLIYFSYDVKMKEKGDIPEGYSVSREKKERFSLILESASTNQTSMYLCASGWGVNEKLFFGSGTQLSVL.

This rearrangement joins TRBV6-5 to TRBJ2-7; tentative D call: TRBD1 (5 bases). This CDR3 is built from 15 residues. Germline values: CDR1 MNHEY, CDR2 SVGAGI. V lost 4 bases, J lost 2 bases, and 15 bases lay in between. In DNA form, the CDR3 reads TGTGCCAGCAGTTCCCGGACACGGAATGCCTACGAGCAGTACTTC. Its translation: CASSSRTRNAYEQYF.

The V call is TRBV13, the J call TRBJ1-1, with D possibly matching TRBD1 (5 bases). From germline, CDR1 is PRHDT and CDR2 FYEKMQ (reference sequence). The CDR3 runs 17 residues. The germline V and J ends were trimmed by 5 bases and 1 base, with 20 bases remaining between them. The CDR3, as DNA: TGTGCCAGCAGCACCAATACCGGGACTGGGAGGAACACTGAAGCTTTCTTT. This translates into CASSTNTGTGRNTEAFF.

The chain uses TRBV2 and TRBJ1-2, with a tentative D call TRBD1 (6 bases). The CDR3 is 14 residues long. The germline V and J ends were trimmed by 3 bases and 6 bases, with 14 bases remaining between them. CDR1 and CDR2 (germline): SNHLY, FYNNEI. CDR3 nucleotide sequence: TGTGCCAGCAGTGAGGTCAGGGGCACTCATGGCTACACCTTC. Protein: CASSEVRGTHGYTF.